Presented here are 31 T cell receptor beta chains from one specimen sequenced in a study of T cells in Graves' hyperthyroidism and ophthalmopathy (dated by TCRdb to between 2018 and 2021). The library came from multiplex PCR. Instrument used: Illumina HiSeq 2000. The TCR beta CDR3 regions were amplified from the RNA transcripts. A first-round RT-PCR of the TCR CDR3 used the HTBI primer set with the Qiagen OneStep RT-PCR kit. TCRdb ran its own pipeline on the public reads, namely fastp trimming at Q25 and MiXCR clone calling, and kept in-frame beta chains. Each CDR3 protein appears once, grouped with its most common genes and DNA. Here the sample has more than 300,000 distinct CDR3 sequences; roughly 20% occur a single time. The ten biggest clones cover around 40% of the sample. Sequencing used blood. All receptors derive from a man between 18 and 35 years old with Graves' ophthalmopathy.

This clonotype was seen more than once but under ten times. The V call is TRBV4-1, the J call TRBJ1-1; tentative D call: TRBD1 (5 bases). V lost 5 bases to trimming and J lost 0 bases, with 16 bases between them. The CDR3 is 16 residues long. CDR1 MGHRA and CDR2 YSYEKL come from the germline V gene. The CDR3 nucleotides are TGCGCCAGCAGCGCCACGGTCCGGGGGATGAACACTGAAGCTTTCTTT. Encoded protein: CASSATVRGMNTEAFF.

V and J are TRBV7-9 and TRBJ2-7, with 10 positions matching TRBD2. Trimming took 5 bases from V and 1 from J; bases not matched to a gene: 5. Germline lookup yields CDR1 SEHNR and CDR2 FQNEAQ (reference sequence). The CDR3 sequence is 15 residues long. CDR3 bases: TGTGCCAGCAGCCGTGGACTAGCGGCTTCCTACGAGCAGTACTTC. The encoded protein is CASSRGLAASYEQYF.

A remark on this clonotype: A read error may be the cause here, since a much bigger clone is one base away. V is TRBV7-6 and J is TRBJ2-1; the D gene is possibly TRBD2 (5 bases). Between the trimmed V and J ends, which lost 7 bases and 1 base, there was a span of 11 bases. The CDR3 totals 14 residues. The germline CDR1 and CDR2 sequences are SGHVS and FNYEAQ. In DNA, the CDR3 is TGTGCCAGCAATTTTAGCGCGTCCTACAATGAGCAGTTCTTC. This sequence encodes CASNFSASYNEQFF. Filled out from reference TRBV7-6 and TRBJ2-1, the complete variable domain reads GAGVSQSPRYKVTKRGQDVALRCDPISGHVSLYWYRQALGQGPEFLTYFNYEAQQDKSGLPNDRFSAERPEGSISTLTIQRTEQRDSAMYRCASNFSASYNEQFFGPGTRLTVL.

This clonotype was counted ten times or more. As DNA, the CDR3 is TGTGCCAGTTCTAGCGGGGGATACAATGAGCAGTTCTTC. Translating it yields CASSSGGYNEQFF. The chain employs TRBV19 and TRBJ2-1, with 10 bases lining up with TRBD2. The CDR3 length is 13 residues. V dropped 8 bases and J dropped 4; count of bases not matched to a gene: 2. The germline V gene has CDR1 LNHDA and CDR2 SQIVND (reference sequence). Full variable domain (rest looked up from reference TRBV19 and TRBJ2-1): DGGITQSPKYLFRKEGQNVTLSCEQNLNHDAMYWYRQDPGQGLRLIYYSQIVNDFQKGDIAEGYSVSREKKESFPLTVTSAQKNPTAFYLCASSSGGYNEQFFGPGTRLTVL.

In this sample, this clonotype turned up many times. The chain joins TRBV7-9 to TRBJ2-5; maybe TRBD1 (6 bases). CDR1 is SEHNR and CDR2 is FQNEAQ in the germline V gene (reference sequence). The CDR3 is 12 amino acids. Trimming shortened V by 7 bases and J by 4 bases, and 10 bases separated the two germline ends. The CDR3 coding sequence is TGTGCCAGCACTCTGGACAGAGAGACCCAGTACTTC. This sequence encodes CASTLDRETQYF.

This clonotype was picked up many times. The chain uses TRBV7-8 and TRBJ2-1; 15 nucleotides agree with TRBD2. Trimming at V came to 5 bases and at J to 9 bases, leaving 8 bases not matched to a gene. CDR3 length: 16 residues. CDR1 is SGHVS, CDR2 FQNEAQ, per germline. This chain's CDR3 is CASSPGTSGGRGEQFF. Here the CDR3 DNA reads TGTGCCAGCAGCCCTGGGACTAGCGGGGGGCGGGGTGAGCAGTTCTTC.

The J gene is TRBJ2-3, the V gene TRBV10-1; 8 nucleotides align to TRBD1. The V gene's germline CDR1 is WNHNN and CDR2 SYGVQD (reference sequence). The CDR3 runs to 13 residues. The junction had 5 bases not matched to a gene; V was cut back by 8 bases and J by 4 bases. CDR3 DNA: TGCGCCAGCCAACCGGGACAGGCAGATACGCAGTATTTT. It specifies CASQPGQADTQYF.

This clonotype was found a few times. The rearrangement joins TRBV20-1 to TRBJ1-2, with a weak D call TRBD1 (5 bases). The CDR3 is made up of 15 amino acids. The germline CDR1 and CDR2 sequences are DFQATT and SNEGSKA (reference sequence). V lost 0 bases and J 2 bases, leaving 13 bases between the germline ends. CDR3 DNA sequence: TGCAGTGCTAGAGATATGGGGGAAGAAAACTATGGCTACACCTTC. This translates into CSARDMGEENYGYTF.

This clonotype occurred many times. The chain employs TRBV6-2 or TRBV6-3 and TRBJ1-2; TRBD1 agrees at 8 bases. CDR1 and CDR2 from the germline V gene are MNHEY and SVGEGT. Trimming cost V 6 bases and J 6 bases; bases outside gene matches: 15. The CDR3 runs 16 residues. The CDR3 DNA reads as TGTGCCAGCAGCTCCGGGACAGGCCAGCCTTCCAATGGCTACACCTTC. It is translated as CASSSGTGQPSNGYTF.

This clonotype was observed many times. CDR3 protein: CASSQEWGGYEQYF. DNA for the CDR3: TGTGCCAGCAGCCAAGAATGGGGGGGGTACGAGCAGTACTTC. This chain joins TRBV3-1 and TRBJ2-7; the match to TRBD2 covers 7 bases. The germline V gene has CDR1 LGHDT and CDR2 YNNKEL (reference sequence). The CDR3 spans 14 residues. J was trimmed by 4 bases and V by 0 bases; bases with no gene match: 3.

This clonotype has a count of ten or more. The chain carries TRBV28 and TRBJ1-6, with D tentatively TRBD1 (6 bases). This CDR3 has 15 residues. Germline V lookup: CDR1 MDHEN, CDR2 SYDVKM. The V and J ends lost 2 bases and 7 bases respectively, with 12 bases between them. The CDR3 loop is CASSLPGAQNSPLHF. The DNA for the CDR3 is TGTGCCAGCAGTTTACCGGGGGCTCAAAATTCACCCCTCCACTTT.

The J gene is TRBJ2-3, the V gene TRBV7-6; D is ambiguous. Germline lookup yields CDR1 SGHVS and CDR2 FNYEAQ. The CDR3 loop spans 14 amino acids. V lost 5 bases to trimming and J lost 6 bases, with 15 bases between them. DNA of the CDR3: TGTGCCAGCAGCCAACAACCCCCGGAGGATACGCAGTATTTT. It encodes CASSQQPPEDTQYF. The variable domain in full, completed from reference TRBV7-6 and TRBJ2-3, reads GAGVSQSPRYKVTKRGQDVALRCDPISGHVSLYWYRQALGQGPEFLTYFNYEAQQDKSGLPNDRFSAERPEGSISTLTIQRTEQRDSAMYRCASSQQPPEDTQYFGPGTRLTVL.

This clonotype occurred a few times. The chain employs TRBV7-8 and TRBJ2-3, with 8 nucleotides matching TRBD2. There are 15 residues in the CDR3. J lost 3 bases, V lost 5 bases, and 7 bases had no gene match. CDR1 is SGHVS, CDR2 FQNEAQ, per germline. In nucleotides, the CDR3 is TGTGCCAGCAGCCCAACAGCGGGGGTGACAGATACGCAGTATTTT. Protein: CASSPTAGVTDTQYF.

In its sample, this clonotype was seen many times. This chain connects TRBV13 to TRBJ1-1; D remains unclear. The CDR3 has 16 residues. CDR1 and CDR2 (germline): PRHDT, FYEKMQ (reference sequence). V shed 5 bases and J shed 0 bases, with 16 bases lying between them. CDR3 residues: CASSRGLLGMNTEAFF. CDR3 nucleotides: TGTGCCAGCAGCAGAGGCCTGTTGGGGATGAACACTGAAGCTTTCTTT.

This clonotype was detected only a few times. The V gene is TRBV19, the J gene TRBJ2-7, with 7 bases aligning to TRBD2. The CDR3 loop spans 15 amino acids. The V and J ends lost 3 bases and 1 base, in that order; junction bases with no gene match: 6. CDR1 and CDR2 from the germline V gene are LNHDA and SQIVND (reference sequence). CDR3 coding DNA: TGTGCCAGTAGTATGGGGACTACCTCTTCCTACGAGCAGTACTTC. This codes for CASSMGTTSSYEQYF.

This clonotype came up many times. This chain joins TRBV2 and TRBJ2-7, with 9 bases that match TRBD2. The germline CDR1 and CDR2 sequences are SNHLY and FYNNEI. V shed 4 bases, J shed 5 bases, and the junction held 12 bases outside the gene matches. The CDR3 is made up of 16 amino acids. The CDR3 here is CASSVGLAGFSDEQYF. Here the CDR3 DNA reads TGTGCCAGCAGTGTTGGGCTAGCGGGGTTTAGCGACGAGCAGTACTTC.

This clonotype was seen repeatedly, ten times or more. This CDR3 is CASSQEGGSASYEQYF. Here the CDR3 DNA reads TGTGCCAGCAGCCAAGAAGGGGGTAGCGCGTCCTACGAGCAGTACTTC. The rearrangement links TRBV3-1 to TRBJ2-7; D possibly corresponds to TRBD1 (6 bases). The V end was cut by 0 bases, the J end by 1 base, with 13 bases between. Germline V lookup: CDR1 LGHDT, CDR2 YNNKEL (reference sequence). This CDR3 has 16 residues.

This clonotype has a count of ten or more. V is TRBV10-3 and J is TRBJ2-3; TRBD2 is a possible D gene (5 bases). CDR1 and CDR2 from the germline V gene are ENHRY and SYGVKD. V shed 2 bases and J shed 2 bases, with 14 bases lying between them. CDR3 length: 16 amino acids. CDR3 nucleotides: TGTGCCATCAGTGAGAGAGGGTCAACTTACACAGATACGCAGTATTTT. Translated, it gives CAISERGSTYTDTQYF.

This clonotype was seen repeatedly, ten times or more. The rearrangement uses TRBV11-3 and TRBJ1-1; no reliable D call. Germline loops: CDR1 SGHNT, CDR2 YENEEA. The V and J ends lost 0 bases and 3 bases respectively, with 5 bases between them. This CDR3 spans 13 amino acids. CDR3 DNA: TGTGCCAGCAGCTTAGATCGTGACACTGAAGCTTTCTTT. Translating it yields CASSLDRDTEAFF.

The chain combines TRBV25-1 with TRBJ1-6; D remains ambiguous. CDR1 and CDR2 from the germline V gene are MGHDK and SYGVNS. The CDR3 runs to 13 residues. Trimming took off 2 bases at V and 5 bases at J, with 4 bases between the two ends. The CDR3 DNA reads TGTGCCAGCAGTGAAGGCGATAATTCACCCCTCCACTTT. Its translation is CASSEGDNSPLHF.

The rearrangement joins TRBV28 to TRBJ1-6; D not resolved. The CDR3 is 14 residues long. Germline CDR1 and CDR2: MDHEN and SYDVKM. The germline V and J ends were trimmed by 3 bases and 10 bases, with 13 bases remaining between them. CDR3 DNA: TGTGCCAGCAGTTTGAACGTCCTCGTCTCACCCCTCCACTTT. Encoded protein: CASSLNVLVSPLHF.

This clonotype showed up many times. The junction does not match germline at one end; this may be a read error. The V gene is TRBV5-1, the J gene TRBJ2-3; 16 positions match TRBD2. CDR1 is SGHRS, CDR2 YFSETQ, per germline. The CDR3 is 16 amino acids. This chain's CDR3 is CASSSGLAGGPDTQYF. Written as DNA, the CDR3 is TGCGCCAGCAGCTCGGGACTAGCGGGGGGGCCAGACACGCAGTATTTT.

The V call is TRBV5-4, the J call TRBJ1-1, with 7 bases matching TRBD1. The CDR3 covers 14 residues. CDR1 and CDR2 (germline): SGHNT, YYREEE (reference sequence). V lost 4 bases, J lost 3 bases, and 6 bases stayed unmatched. The CDR3 here is CASSGGTGDTEAFF. The CDR3 DNA reads TGTGCCAGCAGCGGGGGAACAGGGGACACTGAAGCTTTCTTT.

The chain combines TRBV5-6 with TRBJ1-2; D unclear. V was shortened by 0 bases and J by 2 bases, with 11 bases between the two germline ends. The CDR3 runs 15 residues. Germline V gene data show CDR1 as SGHDT and CDR2 as YYEEEE. The CDR3 sequence: CASSLAGIANYGYTF. The CDR3 DNA sequence: TGTGCCAGCAGCTTGGCCGGCATAGCAAACTATGGCTACACCTTC.

This clonotype has ten or more counts. V and J are TRBV2 and TRBJ2-5, with 9 nucleotides matching TRBD2. After removal of 3 bases from V and 4 bases from J, the junction contained 6 bases not matched to a gene. Per the germline V gene, CDR1 is SNHLY and CDR2 is FYNNEI. The CDR3 extends over 15 amino acids. CDR3 sequence (DNA): TGTGCCAGCAGTGAGCAAAGCGGGGGGCGAGAGACCCAGTACTTC. It yields the protein CASSEQSGGRETQYF.

This clonotype showed up just a few times. This rearrangement joins TRBV7-9 to TRBJ2-2; no clear D gene. Trimming took off 4 bases at V and 5 bases at J, with 8 bases between the two ends. The CDR3 is made up of 13 amino acids. Germline CDR1 and CDR2: SEHNR and FQNEAQ (reference sequence). CDR3: CASSWTETGELFF. The CDR3 DNA sequence: TGTGCCAGCAGCTGGACCGAAACCGGGGAGCTGTTTTTT.

At least ten counts were recorded for this clonotype. The chain carries TRBV5-1 and TRBJ1-4; 7 nucleotides align to TRBD1. CDR1 is SGHRS and CDR2 is YFSETQ in the germline V gene. Trimming removed 4 bases from V and 8 bases from J; junction bases left unmatched: 8. CDR3 length: 14 amino acids. The CDR3 loop is CASSEGQPPEKLFF. CDR3 sequence (DNA): TGCGCCAGCAGCGAGGGACAGCCACCAGAAAAACTGTTTTTT.

This clonotype occurred many times. The chain employs TRBV13 and TRBJ1-4; 8 bases match TRBD1. This CDR3 region has 15 residues. Germline V gives CDR1 PRHDT, CDR2 FYEKMQ (reference sequence). V lost 5 bases to trimming and J lost 6 bases; unmatched junction nucleotides: 8. The CDR3 loop reads CASSTSDREDEKLFF. The CDR3, as DNA: TGTGCCAGCAGCACATCGGACAGGGAGGATGAAAAACTGTTTTTT.

This clonotype was found a few times. This chain joins TRBV18 and TRBJ1-2; TRBD1 agrees at 8 bases. J was trimmed by 12 bases and V by 3 bases; bases with no gene match: 12. Germline CDR1 is KGHSH and CDR2 is LQKENI. The length of the CDR3 is 14 residues. CDR3 protein: CASSPNRDRSLHTF. The CDR3 DNA sequence: TGTGCCAGCTCACCGAACCGGGACAGGAGCCTCCACACCTTC.

The chain is built from TRBV7-9 and TRBJ1-2; the D gene is possibly TRBD1 (6 bases). V was trimmed by 10 bases and J by 4 bases, leaving 25 bases between them. Germline CDR1 reads SEHNR; CDR2 reads FQNEAQ (reference sequence). The CDR3 runs to 16 residues. In nucleotides, the CDR3 is TGTGCCACGCAACTACAACTACGGACAGACTCCTATGGCTACACCTTC. Amino acid sequence: CATQLQLRTDSYGYTF.

At least ten counts were recorded for this clonotype. The V call is TRBV20-1, the J call TRBJ1-1, with D hard to call. Between the trimmed V and J ends, which lost 5 bases and 1 base, there was a span of 8 bases. The germline V gene has CDR1 DFQATT and CDR2 SNEGSKA (reference sequence). CDR3 length: 12 amino acids. CDR3 bases: TGCAGTGCTTTACTGAGGAACACTGAAGCTTTCTTT. Amino acid sequence: CSALLRNTEAFF.